This T cell receptor (beta chain) derives from a study of regulatory T cells in long-lasting Graves disease. Germline CDR1 and CDR2: MNHEY and SMNVEV (reference sequence). This CDR3 is built from 17 residues. V lost 5 bases, J lost 2 bases, and 14 bases stayed unmatched. The time point was: persistent/refractory GD, antithyroid drugs over 5 years with positive TRAb. PBMCs provided the RNA from which the TCR library was made. As concerns this clonotype: The target antigen is unknown.

Points from the study as a whole: Persistent Graves' patients showed reduced TCR diversity versus newly diagnosed patients. In persistent patients, shared public clonotypes (2,741) outnumbered those in new patients (about 1,000).

TCR beta libraries were built with iRepertoire HTBI primers and Arm-PCR of CDR3 regions. Using its own MiXCR run on the multiplex PCR reads, TCRdb lists one record per CDR3 protein. The data show under 450,000 distinct CDR3 sequences, about a quarter seen once. The gene calls are TRBV27 and TRBJ2-7, with 8 bases identical to TRBD1. This TCR was sampled from a female donor with Graves disease. Sequences were derived from peripheral blood mononuclear cells (PBMCs), sampled when the disease was refractory, from a patient treated with antithyroid drugs. The DNA of the CDR3 is TGTGCCAGCAGTCGAAACTCAGGGGGCACTAAACCCTACGAGCAGTACTTC. Protein product: CASSRNSGGTKPYEQYF.